Presented here are 15 T cell receptor beta chains from one specimen sequenced in a study of T cells in Graves' hyperthyroidism and ophthalmopathy. The TCR beta CDR3 regions underwent amplification using RNA transcripts as the source. The primer set for the first-round RT-PCR of the TCR CDR3 was HTBI. TCRdb re-derived calls from the multiplex PCR reads in MiXCR, one entry per CDR3 protein. Of 390,000 or so distinct CDR3 sequences in the sample, approximately 14% are singletons; the top ten hold about 12%. The sequencing sample was made of blood. The source is a man younger than 30 with Graves' ophthalmopathy.

This clonotype was seen at least ten times. This rearrangement joins TRBV6-1 to TRBJ2-5; TRBD1 or TRBD2 may be the D gene (5 bases each). CDR1 and CDR2 (germline): MNHNS, SASEGT. This CDR3 has 15 residues. The germline V and J ends were trimmed by 4 bases and 4 bases, with 16 bases remaining between them. CDR3 nucleotide sequence: TGTGCCAGCAGTGTTACCGGGACGCAAGGAGAGACCCAGTACTTC. Translating gives CASSVTGTQGETQYF.

This clonotype was seen repeatedly, ten times or more. The chain uses TRBV2 and TRBJ1-1; tentatively, D is TRBD1 (5 bases). CDR1 and CDR2 (germline): SNHLY, FYNNEI. V was pared by 10 bases and J by 4 bases, with 16 bases between. CDR3 length equals 13 residues. The CDR3 coding sequence is TGTGCCACCCCGCAGAAGGGGAGCACTGAAGCTTTCTTT. Protein: CATPQKGSTEAFF.

This clonotype was observed many times. The V and J genes are TRBV19 and TRBJ1-1, with 9 bases fitting TRBD1. The junction had 6 bases not matched to a gene; V was cut back by 9 bases and J by 1 base. This CDR3 comprises 14 residues. Germline V lookup: CDR1 LNHDA, CDR2 SQIVND (reference sequence). As DNA, the CDR3 is TGTGCCAGCAGAAGGGACAGGGAGAACACTGAAGCTTTCTTT. It is translated as CASRRDRENTEAFF.

The chain links TRBV6-9 to TRBJ2-7, with 7 positions matching TRBD1. The germline gives CDR1 MNHGY, CDR2 SVAAGI. Trimming removed 3 bases from V and 2 bases from J; junction bases left unmatched: 7. This CDR3 is 15 amino acids long. CDR3 sequence: CASSYSGQATYEQYF. The CDR3 DNA is TGTGCCAGCAGTTACAGTGGACAGGCTACCTACGAGCAGTACTTC.

Only a few counts were recorded for this clonotype. The chain has TRBV5-4 and TRBJ2-7; 8 positions match TRBD1. CDR3 size: 15 residues. V gave up 4 bases and J gave up 0 bases; unmatched junction bases: 6. Per the germline V gene, CDR1 is SGHNT and CDR2 is YYREEE (reference sequence). CDR3 in amino acids: CASSARTGTSYEQYF. CDR3 DNA sequence: TGTGCCAGCAGCGCCAGGACAGGGACCTCCTACGAGCAGTACTTC.

This clonotype was recorded at least ten times. The chain is built from TRBV6-1 and TRBJ2-1; D call uncertain. V was shortened by 10 bases and J by 3 bases, with 19 bases between the two germline ends. CDR3 length: 15 residues. Germline CDR1 and CDR2: MNHNS and SASEGT. In DNA form, the CDR3 reads TGTGCCACTTCATCCCTGGGCCTGGACTACAATGAGCAGTTCTTC. It translates to CATSSLGLDYNEQFF.

The rearrangement links TRBV4-2 to TRBJ2-7; possibly TRBD2 for D (5 bases). V shed 0 bases and J shed 0 bases, with 12 bases lying between them. The CDR3 contains 16 residues. CDR1 is LGHNA and CDR2 is YNFKEQ in the germline V gene. CDR3: CASSQDTSSYSYEQYF. In DNA, the CDR3 is TGTGCCAGCAGCCAAGATACGTCTAGCTACTCCTACGAGCAGTACTTC.

This clonotype appeared a few times. The genes are TRBV12-3 or TRBV12-4 and TRBJ2-2; D remains ambiguous. Trimming removed 5 bases from V and 3 bases from J, with 10 bases in between. CDR3 length: 14 residues. The CDR3 DNA follows: TGTGCCAGCAGTATCGGAATGGACACCGGGGAGCTGTTTTTT. Protein: CASSIGMDTGELFF.

This clonotype was seen a few times. The gene calls are TRBV29-1 and TRBJ2-3; 13 bases agree with TRBD2. The CDR3 has 14 residues. J was trimmed by 3 bases and V by 7 bases; bases with no gene match: 4. From germline, CDR1 is SQVTM and CDR2 ANQGSEA. This CDR3 reads CSAGLAGATDTQYF. DNA of the CDR3: TGCAGCGCCGGACTAGCGGGAGCAACAGATACGCAGTATTTT.

Comments on this clonotype: Relative to the germline gene, one junction end is altered; a read error may explain this. The rearrangement joins TRBV6-1 to TRBJ2-7, with D perhaps assigned TRBD1 or TRBD2 (5 bases each). The CDR3 is 16 residues long. The germline gives CDR1 MNHNS, CDR2 SASEGT. The CDR3 bases are TGTGCCAGCAGGGGGGTGTATGGAACTAGATCGTACGAGCAGTGCTTC. It is translated as CASRGVYGTRSYEQCF.

Points on this clonotype: A read error may explain this, as a much larger clone is one base away. V is TRBV15 and J is TRBJ1-1; possibly TRBD1 for D (6 bases). Deletions cut 5 bases from V and 2 bases from J, with 21 bases between. CDR3 length equals 17 residues. Germline V gives CDR1 LNHNV, CDR2 YYDKDF (reference sequence). CDR3 coding DNA: TGTGCCACCAGCGGAATTATAGGGGGAGAGGGTAACACTGAAGCTTTCTTT. Encoded protein: CATSGIIGGEGNTEAFF.

This clonotype was detected many times. V is TRBV11-3 and J is TRBJ2-3; 7 bases agree with TRBD1. The CDR3 has 14 amino acids. V lost 7 bases and J lost 3; bases outside the gene matches: 7. Germline V lookup: CDR1 SGHNT, CDR2 YENEEA. The CDR3 loop reads CASIRGGPTDTQYF. The CDR3, as DNA: TGTGCCAGCATCCGAGGGGGCCCTACAGATACGCAGTATTTT.

This clonotype came up once. J is TRBJ1-1 and V is TRBV5-1; D possibly corresponds to TRBD1 (5 bases). The germline V and J ends were trimmed by 2 bases and 0 bases, with 11 bases remaining between them. This CDR3 has 15 residues. The germline CDR1 and CDR2 sequences are SGHRS and YFSETQ. As DNA, the CDR3 is TGCGCCAGCAGCTTTGAGGGACCCTTGAACACTGAAGCTTTCTTT. Translating it yields CASSFEGPLNTEAFF.

Ten or more counts support this clonotype. This chain uses TRBV27 with TRBJ2-7; 10 bases align to TRBD2. Germline V gene lookup returns CDR1 MNHEY and CDR2 SMNVEV (reference sequence). The CDR3 runs 13 residues. V was pared by 7 bases and J by 6 bases, with 6 bases of the junction left unmatched. This CDR3 reads CASNKGLASEQYF. The CDR3, as DNA: TGTGCCAGCAACAAGGGACTAGCGAGCGAGCAGTACTTC.

The V call is TRBV9, the J call TRBJ2-1; D perhaps matches TRBD2 (5 bases). CDR3 length equals 15 residues. V was trimmed by 0 bases and J by 1 base, leaving 8 bases between them. Germline CDR1 SGDLS, CDR2 YYNGEE. CDR3 DNA sequence: TGTGCCAGCAGCGTAGGACGGACTTCCTACAATGAGCAGTTCTTC. It is translated as CASSVGRTSYNEQFF.